These T cell receptor beta chains were read from a single sample in a study of neurological immune-mediated disorders. From the 5' RACE reads, TCRdb called clonotypes with MiXCR, one entry per CDR3 protein. The sample shows roughly 52,000 distinct CDR3 sequences, about 3.8% of them seen only once. The source material was PBMCs. These receptors were collected from a man in his 60s with multiple sclerosis. CDR3s include the opening cysteine and the closing phenylalanine or tryptophan. Each record gives: CDR3 protein, J gene, clone size, V gene. A clone size is listed for some rows: how often the clone was seen (once, few, many), or a class if it is expanded.

CDR3aa: CSARSDQPQHF
j_gene: TRBJ1-5
abundance: many
v_gene: TRBV20-1

CDR3aa: CASSTSGTGRYGYTF
j_gene: TRBJ1-2
abundance: many
v_gene: TRBV12-3/TRBV12-4

CDR3aa: CASSLMFGTNEKLFF
j_gene: TRBJ1-4
abundance: many
v_gene: TRBV7-6

CDR3aa: CASSLGQPLRTDTQYF
j_gene: TRBJ2-3
abundance: many
v_gene: TRBV5-1

CDR3aa: CASSLGFDRSGYTF
j_gene: TRBJ1-2
abundance: many
v_gene: TRBV5-1

CDR3aa: CASTTSFGGKLFF
j_gene: TRBJ1-4
abundance: .
v_gene: TRBV27

CDR3aa: CASSFLPLGTGNGYTF
j_gene: TRBJ1-2
abundance: many
v_gene: TRBV27

CDR3aa: CASSRSRAGGFTDTQYF
j_gene: TRBJ2-3
abundance: many
v_gene: TRBV5-1

CDR3aa: CASSLRTSAEQFF
j_gene: TRBJ2-1
abundance: many
v_gene: TRBV7-2

CDR3aa: CASTDRRSYQETQYF
j_gene: TRBJ2-5
abundance: many
v_gene: TRBV6-5

CDR3aa: CASSSGREKETQYF
j_gene: TRBJ2-5
abundance: many
v_gene: TRBV11-2

CDR3aa: CASSQQGARTGELFF
j_gene: TRBJ2-2
abundance: many
v_gene: TRBV5-4

CDR3aa: CASRFGSYTGELFF
j_gene: TRBJ2-2
abundance: .
v_gene: TRBV6-5

CDR3aa: CASSSRGDTQYF
j_gene: TRBJ2-3
abundance: many
v_gene: TRBV7-9

CDR3aa: CSASEGQENQPQHF
j_gene: TRBJ1-5
abundance: many
v_gene: TRBV20-1

CDR3aa: CASSDDIYEQYF
j_gene: TRBJ2-7
abundance: many
v_gene: TRBV7-6

CDR3aa: CASSTHRGGQPQHF
j_gene: TRBJ1-5
abundance: many
v_gene: TRBV12-3/TRBV12-4

CDR3aa: CSVENPRSQGGPTDTQYF
j_gene: TRBJ2-3
abundance: many
v_gene: TRBV29-1

CDR3aa: CASSYGAPSDKLIYEQYF
j_gene: TRBJ2-7
abundance: many
v_gene: TRBV6-5

CDR3aa: CASSYERHLYDF
j_gene: TRBJ2-5
abundance: .
v_gene: TRBV6-2/TRBV6-3

CDR3aa: CSAPPPIAWVYEQYF
j_gene: TRBJ2-7
abundance: many
v_gene: TRBV20-1

CDR3aa: CASSFSQYTGELFF
j_gene: TRBJ2-2
abundance: many
v_gene: TRBV12-3/TRBV12-4

CDR3aa: CASSLAPTGSKDTQYF
j_gene: TRBJ2-3
abundance: many
v_gene: TRBV7-2

CDR3aa: CATSRDSPLAGIQETQYF
j_gene: TRBJ2-5
abundance: many
v_gene: TRBV15

CDR3aa: CASSQEAGNYGYTF
j_gene: TRBJ1-2
abundance: many
v_gene: TRBV3-1

CDR3aa: CASSSGTGTYEQYF
j_gene: TRBJ2-7
abundance: many
v_gene: TRBV5-1

CDR3aa: CASSLGTANENYGYTF
j_gene: TRBJ1-2
abundance: many
v_gene: TRBV5-1

CDR3aa: CSAGLAGSTDTQYF
j_gene: TRBJ2-3
abundance: many
v_gene: TRBV20-1

CDR3aa: CSATPGQITEAFF
j_gene: TRBJ1-1
abundance: few
v_gene: TRBV20-1

CDR3aa: CASSLLENIQYF
j_gene: TRBJ2-4
abundance: many
v_gene: TRBV5-5

CDR3aa: CASSLYEDSPYGYTF
j_gene: TRBJ1-2
abundance: many
v_gene: TRBV5-1

CDR3aa: CASSESGMSYEQYF
j_gene: TRBJ2-7
abundance: few
v_gene: TRBV9

CDR3aa: CASSFGHDNSPLHF
j_gene: TRBJ1-6
abundance: many
v_gene: TRBV5-1

CDR3aa: CASRGVLDEQYF
j_gene: TRBJ2-7
abundance: many
v_gene: TRBV10-2

CDR3aa: CASSLRGAAAGELFF
j_gene: TRBJ2-2
abundance: many
v_gene: TRBV12-3/TRBV12-4

CDR3aa: CASSPLRGSNEKLFF
j_gene: TRBJ1-4
abundance: many
v_gene: TRBV7-2